This paragraph reports one TCR beta chain. One end of the junction does not line up with germline, which may come from a read error. The data were obtained in a study of blood T cell repertoires in COVID-19. CDR1 is SGHDN and CDR2 is FVKESK in the germline V gene. The CDR3 is 14 amino acids. The data were produced by immunoSEQ multiplex PCR, yet TCRdb's version contains in-frame clones alone and is incomplete. The table has some 260,000 clones, almost 90% seen once. This rearrangement joins TRBV14 to TRBJ2-7; 7 positions match TRBD1. The source of this sequence is a man older than 75 with acute or convalescent COVID-19. Sequencing used peripheral blood. The CDR3 is CASSQRGLSHEQYF. In DNA, the CDR3 is TGTGCCAGCAGCCAGAGGGGGCTCTCCCACGAGCAGTACTTC.